This T cell receptor (beta chain) was obtained from a study of cytomegalovirus exposure and HLA in healthy donors. Study at large: Around 80 million unique TCR sequences came from HLA-typed donors in an early release.

The PCR contained 60 Vbeta and 13 Jbeta primers. Some clones are missing from TCRdb's copy, which holds only in-frame ones; the method was immunoSEQ multiplex PCR. The table shows under 150,000 clones, with around 80% occurring only once. Study-level points and caveats: Researchers catalogued approximately 170 TCR beta chains as cytomegalovirus-associated.

This clone was seen a handful of times. What it binds is unknown. Sequenced material: PBMCs. This TCR came from a young man in good health and CMV-seronegative.

CDR3 region: CAISESGGAAYGYTF. In nucleotides, the CDR3 is TGTGCCATCAGTGAGTCCGGAGGGGCCGCCTATGGCTACACCTTC. The chain recombines TRBV10-3 with TRBJ1-2; TRBD1 is a possible D gene (5 bases). CDR1 and CDR2 (germline): ENHRY, SYGVKD. Deletions cut 0 bases from V and 4 bases from J, with 12 bases between. The CDR3 totals 15 residues.